This paragraph covers one T cell receptor (beta chain) sequence. Its antigen remains unknown. The cDNA was generated by 5'RACE with 10-nucleotide random UMIs. One entry per CDR3 protein results from TCRdb running MiXCR on the 5' RACE reads. This sample yields some 66,000 distinct CDR3 sequences, of which roughly 4% are seen a single time; approximately 2.7% belongs to the top ten. Germline-derived CDR1 and CDR2 are ENHRY and SYGVKD. V was pared by 2 bases and J by 3 bases, with 4 bases of the junction left unmatched. CDR3 size: 15 residues. This record belongs to a study of neurological immune-mediated disorders. General observations from the study: No clinical or MRI feature was associated with the multiple sclerosis repertoire cluster. The repertoires of 18 of 34 multiple sclerosis patients fell into one related-CDR3 cluster (a possible signature) under phylogenetic grouping.

This sequence joins TRBV10-3 and TRBJ2-3; the match to TRBD2 covers 8 bases. The clonotype comes from a man in his fifties with multiple sclerosis. The sample was PBMCs. Here the CDR3 DNA reads TGTGCCATCAGTGAGAACACGGGGGGGACAGATACGCAGTATTTT. Its translation is CAISENTGGTDTQYF.